This T cell receptor (beta chain) was found in a study of blood T cell repertoires in COVID-19. Background on the study: The United States, Italy and Spain supplied acute and convalescent COVID-19 samples. PBMCs, B-cell-depleted T cells, or T cells were the source of the cDNA or gDNA that made up the material.

The CDR3 has 13 residues. CDR1 MNHEY and CDR2 SMNVEV come from the germline V gene (reference sequence). Losses at the gene ends were 8 bases for V and 2 bases for J; bases not matched to a gene: 3. This clone has only a few counts. As originally analysed: Amplification of reference gene primers was used by the study to estimate nucleated cell counts. This table comes from immunoSEQ multiplex PCR, and its TCRdb copy is limited to in-frame clones, with some not included. V, J and clone size are taken as reported in that table, and D and trimming were inferred from the DNA itself. Of about 23,000 clones in the sample, just over 85% were seen once.

Sample: peripheral blood. This sequence was found in a man aged 70-80 years in a cohort sampled during active COVID-19. The chain carries TRBV27 and TRBJ2-5, with 9 bases matching TRBD1. In DNA, the CDR3 is TGTGCCAGCCGTGGGACAGGGCAAGAGACCCAGTACTTC. Translating gives CASRGTGQETQYF.